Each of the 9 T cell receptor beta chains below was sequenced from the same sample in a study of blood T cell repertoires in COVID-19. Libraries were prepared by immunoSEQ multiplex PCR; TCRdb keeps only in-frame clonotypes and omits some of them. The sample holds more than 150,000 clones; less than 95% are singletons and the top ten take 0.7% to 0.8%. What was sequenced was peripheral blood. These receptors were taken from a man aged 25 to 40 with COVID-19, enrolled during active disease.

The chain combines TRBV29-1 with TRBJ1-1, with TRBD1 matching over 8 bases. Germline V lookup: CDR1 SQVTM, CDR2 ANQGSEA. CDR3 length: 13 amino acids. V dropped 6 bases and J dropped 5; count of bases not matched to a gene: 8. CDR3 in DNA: TGCAGCGTCGTGACAGGGGAAAGAACTGAAGCTTTCTTT. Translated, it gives CSVVTGERTEAFF.

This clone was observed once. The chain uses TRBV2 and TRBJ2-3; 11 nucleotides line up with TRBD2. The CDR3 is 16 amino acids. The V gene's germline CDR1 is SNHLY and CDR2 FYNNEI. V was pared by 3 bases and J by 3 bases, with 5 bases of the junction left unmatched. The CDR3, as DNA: TGTGCCAGCAGTGAGGGGGGACTAGCGGTTACAGATACGCAGTATTTT. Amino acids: CASSEGGLAVTDTQYF.

The CDR3 bases are TGTGCCAGCGGCGACCCCCCAGGGACTGGAAACACCATATATTTT. As protein: CASGDPPGTGNTIYF. The V gene is TRBV2, the J gene TRBJ1-3; D is possibly TRBD1 (5 bases). The CDR3 has 15 amino acids. V was clipped by 8 bases and J by 2 bases, with 16 bases between them. CDR1 SNHLY and CDR2 FYNNEI come from the germline V gene. The variable domain in full, with the rest retrieved from reference TRBV2 and TRBJ1-3, is EPEVTQTPSHQVTQMGQEVILRCVPISNHLYFYWYRQILGQKVEFLVSFYNNEISEKSEIFDDQFSVERPDGSNFTLKIRSTKLEDSAMYFCASGDPPGTGNTIYFGEGSWLTVV.

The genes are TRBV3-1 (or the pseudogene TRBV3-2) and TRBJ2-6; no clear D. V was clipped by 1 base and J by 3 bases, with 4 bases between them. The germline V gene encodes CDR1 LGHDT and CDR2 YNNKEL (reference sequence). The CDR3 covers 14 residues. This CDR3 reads CASSQGSGANVLTF. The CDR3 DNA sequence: TGTGCCAGCAGCCAAGGCAGTGGGGCCAACGTCCTGACTTTC.

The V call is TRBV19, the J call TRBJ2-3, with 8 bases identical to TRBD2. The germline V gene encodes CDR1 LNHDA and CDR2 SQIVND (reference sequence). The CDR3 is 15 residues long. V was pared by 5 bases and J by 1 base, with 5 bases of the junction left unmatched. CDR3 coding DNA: TGTGCCAGTAGTGACCCCGGGGGGGGCACAGATACGCAGTATTTT. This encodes CASSDPGGGTDTQYF. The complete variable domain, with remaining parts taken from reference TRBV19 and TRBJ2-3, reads DGGITQSPKYLFRKEGQNVTLSCEQNLNHDAMYWYRQDPGQGLRLIYYSQIVNDFQKGDIAEGYSVSREKKESFPLTVTSAQKNPTAFYLCASSDPGGGTDTQYFGPGTRLTVL.

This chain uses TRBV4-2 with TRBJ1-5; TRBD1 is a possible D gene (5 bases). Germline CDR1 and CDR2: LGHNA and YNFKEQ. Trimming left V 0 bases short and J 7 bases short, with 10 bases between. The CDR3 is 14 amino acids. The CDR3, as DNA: TGTGCCAGCAGCCAAGAATCAGGGAACCAGCCCCAGCATTTT. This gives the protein CASSQESGNQPQHF.

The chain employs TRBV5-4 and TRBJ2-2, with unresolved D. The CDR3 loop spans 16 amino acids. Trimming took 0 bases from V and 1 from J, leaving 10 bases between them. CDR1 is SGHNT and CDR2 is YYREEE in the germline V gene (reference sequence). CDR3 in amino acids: CASSLASVRNTGELFF. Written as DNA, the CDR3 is TGTGCCAGCAGCTTGGCCTCAGTACGGAACACCGGGGAGCTGTTTTTT.

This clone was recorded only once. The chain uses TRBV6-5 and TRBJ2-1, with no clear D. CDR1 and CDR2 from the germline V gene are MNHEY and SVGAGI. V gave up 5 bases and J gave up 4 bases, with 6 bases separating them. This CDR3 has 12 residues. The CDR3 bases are TGTGCCAGCAGTCCACAGTACAATGAGCAGTTCTTC. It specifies CASSPQYNEQFF.

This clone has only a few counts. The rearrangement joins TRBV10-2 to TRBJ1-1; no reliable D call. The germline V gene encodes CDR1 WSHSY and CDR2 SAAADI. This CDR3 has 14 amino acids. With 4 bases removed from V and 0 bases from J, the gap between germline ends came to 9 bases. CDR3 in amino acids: CASSVLELNTEAFF. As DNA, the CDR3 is TGCGCCAGCAGTGTGCTTGAGCTGAACACTGAAGCTTTCTTT.